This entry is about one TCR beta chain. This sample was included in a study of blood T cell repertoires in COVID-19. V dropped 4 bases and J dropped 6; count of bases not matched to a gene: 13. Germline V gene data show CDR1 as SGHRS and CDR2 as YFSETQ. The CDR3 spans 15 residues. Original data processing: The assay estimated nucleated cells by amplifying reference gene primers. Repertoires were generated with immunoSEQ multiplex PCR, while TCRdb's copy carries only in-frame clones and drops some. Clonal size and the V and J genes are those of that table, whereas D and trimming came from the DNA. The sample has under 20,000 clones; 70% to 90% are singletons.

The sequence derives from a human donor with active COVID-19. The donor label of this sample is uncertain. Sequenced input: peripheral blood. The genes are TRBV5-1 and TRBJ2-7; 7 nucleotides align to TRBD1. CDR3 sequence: CASSLGDSFLPEQYF. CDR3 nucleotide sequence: TGCGCCAGCAGCCTGGGGGACAGCTTCTTACCCGAGCAGTACTTC.